This TCR beta chain was sequenced for a study of blood T cell repertoires in COVID-19. Study information: The samples span acute and convalescent COVID-19 from the United States, Italy and Spain. Sources were T cells, B-cell-depleted T cells, or PBMCs; the material itself was cDNA or gDNA.

V lost 0 bases to trimming and J lost 4 bases, with 6 bases between them. Germline-derived CDR1 and CDR2 are MNHEY and SMNVEV (reference sequence). The CDR3 contains 13 residues. In the study's own analysis: Nucleated cell number was recorded as an estimate derived from reference gene primer amplification. The data were produced by immunoSEQ multiplex PCR, yet TCRdb's version contains in-frame clones alone and is incomplete. The D gene and trimming were derived from the DNA, and the V and J assignments and clone size from that table. This table has about 140,000 clones, around 81% appearing once. The sample consisted of peripheral blood. The chain joins TRBV27 to TRBJ1-2; no clear D gene. The origin of this receptor is a woman aged 55-70 years with acute or convalescent COVID-19. The CDR3 spells CASSLSPGYGYTF. The DNA of the CDR3 is TGTGCCAGCAGTTTATCCCCAGGCTATGGCTACACCTTC.